The clone carrying this T cell receptor (beta chain) was counted at least ten times. Its target is unknown. The source of the sample is a study of T cell repertoires in cytomegalovirus infection. About the research overall: From public TCR beta signatures came an indication of both CMV infection and matching HLA type. Study conclusions and caveats: In two of eight donors, the top clonotype was HLA-C-restricted CMV-specific. Cumulative public TCR beta family frequency identified CMV carriers with the relevant HLA.

TCRdb re-called the reads through MiXCR, storing one row per CDR3 protein. Of roughly 500,000 distinct CDR3 sequences listed, over 9% are singletons. Germline V gene sequence: CDR1 SEHNR, CDR2 FQNEAQ (reference sequence). The CDR3 covers 16 residues. Between the trimmed V and J ends, which lost 5 bases and 2 bases, there was a span of 19 bases. The genes are TRBV7-9 and TRBJ2-7, with D unresolved. Sequencing was performed on PBMCs. This clonotype was sampled from a human donor in good health (CMV status not recorded). Some clones in this sample may be carry-over from other donors' samples. CDR3 sequence: CASSRASGHSAYEQYF. DNA of the CDR3: TGTGCCAGCAGCCGGGCCTCTGGGCACTCCGCCTACGAGCAGTACTTC. The whole variable domain, filled in from reference TRBV7-9 and TRBJ2-7, reads DTGVSQNPRHKITKRGQNVTFRCDPISEHNRLYWYRQTLGQGPEFLTYFQNEAQLEKSRLLSDRFSAERPKGSFSTLEIQRTEQGDSAMYLCASSRASGHSAYEQYFGPGTRLTVT.